This T cell receptor beta chain was documented in a study of shared clonotypes between healthy human individuals (dated by TCRdb to 2018 to 2020). A note on the overall study: The cohort included a few men and a couple of women between 18 and 49 years of age. For each donor, CD4 naive and CD4 memory were each given three plates, CD8 naive was given two plates, and CD8 memory was given one plate. To estimate repertoire size and how much clonotypes are shared between individuals, the study performed deep sequencing of blood TCR repertoires from about 5 healthy adults. Different laboratories and diverse techniques were used to prepare libraries and sequence TCR repertoires, to increase sequencing depth and limit assay-specific biases. Between about 0.85 and 9.5 billion PBMCs per donor were obtained by leukapheresis.

As concerns this clone: The target of this receptor is not known. The input lacks base qualities; no much larger clone sits a single base away. Additional DNA sequences in this sample encode the identical CDR3.

Including cysteine and phenylalanine, the CDR3 has 13 amino acids. Of the read, only the CDR3 DNA is kept; its 39 bases are in frame from base 1. CDR1 and CDR2 are drawn from the germline V gene (reference sequence): SEHNR, FQNEAQ. Deletion took 4 bases off V and 4 bases off J, with a span of 8 bases between the germline ends. The donors were healthy, HIV-negative adults with no recently reported acute infections or vaccinations. All donors were Caucasian adults living in Nashville, Tennessee, USA. CD4+ T cells were enriched by magnetic negative selection, after which naive cells were positively selected on CD45RA and the negative fraction was taken as the memory subset. Blood was collected by leukapheresis, and PBMCs were isolated by Ficoll-Histopaque density gradient centrifugation and then cryopreserved in liquid nitrogen vapor phase. Purity and quantity of every magnetically sorted T cell population were checked by analytical flow cytometry. Each sorted fraction had its genomic DNA isolated and then quantified by UV absorbance on a Nanodrop 2000c.

TCR CDR3 regions were amplified from genomic DNA by multiplex PCR using the deep immunoSEQ assay. Extracted genomic DNA from each cell subset was distributed evenly across all wells of several immunoSEQ 96-well plates, and each plate was treated as a replicate. For sorted subsets, about 0.2 ug genomic DNA, equal to tens of thousands of T cell genomes, was loaded into each replicate PCR. The purified libraries were quantified using a Qubit 3.0 fluorometer, sized with a Bioanalyzer 2100, and then quantified again using the KAPA Library Quantification kit. Every immunoSEQ 96-well plate was sequenced on a separate single-read 150-cycle Illumina NextSeq 550 flow cell. The original methods were these. Because the immunoSEQ output included only junctional sequences and no quality scores, the filtering could not be the same as the filtering used for full-length reads. Sequences were annotated with PyIR, a Python wrapper for IgBLAST v1.9, using IMGT germline references to assign V/J genes and CDR3. Reads with weak V/J assignments (E-value above 1e-6), missing CDR3, stop codons, out-of-frame junctions, or ambiguous translated residues were removed. A V3J clonotype was defined by an identical inferred V gene, J gene, and CDR3 amino acid sequence. To compute the percentage overlap between repertoires, the number of shared unique clonotypes was divided by the size of the smaller repertoire. RTK rarefaction, the Chao1 estimator, and Recon v2.1 estimates of unobserved clonotypes were used to assess repertoire richness. Generation probabilities for all TCRbeta clonotypes obtained by the gDNA method from a handful of donors were computed using OLGA. TCRdb took this table from immuneACCESS and kept in-frame rearrangements with V and J called. Such tables lack part of the clones; where checked against another copy, unresolved V genes explain under half of the gap, and the rest is unexplained. D and trimming come from the DNA, and the V and J calls and clone size come from that table. The sample data list roughly 1,500,000 clones, and about 98% of these were observed just once. Together, the top ten hold approximately 0.45% of the sample.

The paper as a whole reports these results and caveats: The genetic and exposure-history diversity represented was limited by the small number of donors. Sampling was restricted to blood, and TCR repertoires in tissues likely differ from the TCR repertoires found in blood. Naive subsets generally had larger estimated clonotype richness than memory subsets did. Compared with non-shared clonotypes, clonotypes shared by all four sorted-subset donors had higher generation probabilities. Pairwise subsampling led to the expectation that sequencing depth would affect the degree of clonotype sharing among donors. Incomplete sequencing was indicated by rarefaction of sorted-subset datasets, despite the large sequencing depth. When several donors were compared, the shared fraction of clonotypes was roughly 5% for naive CD4, about 4% for naive CD8, 2.3% for memory CD4, and roughly 0.4% for memory CD8.

Recombination joined TRBV7-9 with TRBJ1-5, with TRBD1 tentatively as D gene (5 bases match). The source of this sequence is a man younger than 45 in good health. Sample: naive CD4+ T cells sorted from blood. The cell subset or site label, as the study defines it: CD45RA+ positively selected. The CDR3 region has the sequence CASSSDSNQPQHF. The DNA sequence is TGTGCCAGCAGCTCCGACAGTAATCAGCCCCAGCATTTT.